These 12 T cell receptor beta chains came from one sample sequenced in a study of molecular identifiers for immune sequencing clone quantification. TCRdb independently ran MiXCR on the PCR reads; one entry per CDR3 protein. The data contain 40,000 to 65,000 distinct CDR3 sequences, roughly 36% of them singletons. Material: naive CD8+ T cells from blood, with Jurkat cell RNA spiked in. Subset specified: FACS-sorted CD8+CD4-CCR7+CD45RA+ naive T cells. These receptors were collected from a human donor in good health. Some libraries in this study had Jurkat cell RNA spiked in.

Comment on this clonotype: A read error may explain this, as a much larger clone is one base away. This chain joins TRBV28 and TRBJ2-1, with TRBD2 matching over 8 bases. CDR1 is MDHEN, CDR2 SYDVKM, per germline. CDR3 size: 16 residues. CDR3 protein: CASSFSTRGVYYEQFF. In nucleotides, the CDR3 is TGTGCCAGCAGTTTCTCCACGCGGGGGGTCTACTATGAGCAGTTCTTC.

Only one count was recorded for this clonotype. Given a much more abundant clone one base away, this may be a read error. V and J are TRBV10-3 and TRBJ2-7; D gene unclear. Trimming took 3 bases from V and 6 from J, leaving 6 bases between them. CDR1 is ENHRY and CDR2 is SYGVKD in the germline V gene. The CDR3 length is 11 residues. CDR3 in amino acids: CAISDLSEQYF. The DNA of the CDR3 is TGTGCCATCAGTGATTTGTCCGAGCAGTACTTC.

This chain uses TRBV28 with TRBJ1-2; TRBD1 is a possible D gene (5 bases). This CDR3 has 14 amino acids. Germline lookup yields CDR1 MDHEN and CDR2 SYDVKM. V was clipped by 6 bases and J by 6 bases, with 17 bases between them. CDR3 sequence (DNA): TGTGCCAGCAGCCGGTGGGCGCAGGGAGATGGCTACACCTTC. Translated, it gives CASSRWAQGDGYTF.

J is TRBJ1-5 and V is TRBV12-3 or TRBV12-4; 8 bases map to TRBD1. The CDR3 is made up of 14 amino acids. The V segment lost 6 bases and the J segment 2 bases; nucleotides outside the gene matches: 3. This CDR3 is CASSETGGNQPQHF. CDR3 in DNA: TGTGCCAGCAGCGAGACAGGGGGCAATCAGCCCCAGCATTTT.

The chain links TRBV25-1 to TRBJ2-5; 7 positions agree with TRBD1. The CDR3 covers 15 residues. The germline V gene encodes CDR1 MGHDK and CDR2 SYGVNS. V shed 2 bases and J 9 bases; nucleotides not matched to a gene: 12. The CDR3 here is CASSERTLQGEPQYF. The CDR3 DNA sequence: TGTGCCAGCAGTGAAAGGACCCTCCAGGGGGAGCCCCAGTACTTC.

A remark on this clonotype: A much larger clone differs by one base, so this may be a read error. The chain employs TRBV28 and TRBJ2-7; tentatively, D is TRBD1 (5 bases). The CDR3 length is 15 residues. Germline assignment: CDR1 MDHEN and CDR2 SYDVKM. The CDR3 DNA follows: TGTGTCAGCAGTGCTCATCTAGGGGTCCGGAACGAGCAGTACTTC. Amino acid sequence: CVSSAHLGVRNEQYF.

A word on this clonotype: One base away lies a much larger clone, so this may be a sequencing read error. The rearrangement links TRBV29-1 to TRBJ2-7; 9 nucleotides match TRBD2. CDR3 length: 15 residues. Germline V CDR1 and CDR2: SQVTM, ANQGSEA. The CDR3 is CNAEFTSGRPGEQYF. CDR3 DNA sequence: TGCAACGCTGAGTTTACTAGCGGGCGTCCGGGGGAGCAGTACTTC.

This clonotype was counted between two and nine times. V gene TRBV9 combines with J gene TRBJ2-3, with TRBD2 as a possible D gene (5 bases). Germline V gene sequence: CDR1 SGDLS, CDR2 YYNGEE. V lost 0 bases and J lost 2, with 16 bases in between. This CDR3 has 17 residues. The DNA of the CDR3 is TGTGCCAGCAGCGTAGCTACGTCTGGACTCATCACAGATACGCAGTATTTT. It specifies CASSVATSGLITDTQYF.

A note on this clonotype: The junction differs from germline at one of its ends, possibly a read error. The CDR3 spells CSVVGLAGAGDTVELYF. In DNA form, the CDR3 reads TGCAGCGTTGTAGGACTAGCGGGAGCGGGGGACACCGTGGAGCTGTATTTT. The chain links TRBV29-1 to TRBJ2-2, with 13 bases matching TRBD2. This CDR3 comprises 17 residues. CDR1 is SQVTM, CDR2 ANQGSEA, per germline.

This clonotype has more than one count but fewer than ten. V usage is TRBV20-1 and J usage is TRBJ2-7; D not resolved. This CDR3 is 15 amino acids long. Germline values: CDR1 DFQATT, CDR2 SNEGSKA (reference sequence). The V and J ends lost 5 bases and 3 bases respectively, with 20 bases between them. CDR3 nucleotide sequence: TGCAGTGCTCCCGCACCACTGGAGTGGAGCTACGAGCAGTACTTC. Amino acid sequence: CSAPAPLEWSYEQYF.

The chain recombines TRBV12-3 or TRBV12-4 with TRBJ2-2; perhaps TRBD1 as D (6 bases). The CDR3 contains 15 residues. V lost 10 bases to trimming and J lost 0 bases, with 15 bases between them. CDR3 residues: CAISSGTPNTGELFF. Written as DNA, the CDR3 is TGTGCCATCAGCTCCGGGACACCGAACACCGGGGAGCTGTTTTTT.

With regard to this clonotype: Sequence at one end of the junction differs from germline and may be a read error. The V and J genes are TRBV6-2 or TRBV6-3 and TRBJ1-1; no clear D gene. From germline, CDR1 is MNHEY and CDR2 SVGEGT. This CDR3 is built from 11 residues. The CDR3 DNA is TGTGCCAGCAGGGAGAGGACTGCAGCTTTCTTT. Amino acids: CASRERTAAFF.